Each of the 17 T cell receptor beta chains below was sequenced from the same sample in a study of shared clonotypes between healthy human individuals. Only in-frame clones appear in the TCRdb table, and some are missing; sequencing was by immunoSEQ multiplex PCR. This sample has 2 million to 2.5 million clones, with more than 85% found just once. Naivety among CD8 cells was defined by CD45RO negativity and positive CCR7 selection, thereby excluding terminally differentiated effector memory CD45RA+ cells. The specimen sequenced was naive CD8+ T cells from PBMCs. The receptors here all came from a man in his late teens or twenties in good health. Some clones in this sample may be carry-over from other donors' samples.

CDR3 DNA sequence: TGTGCCAGCAGTGAAATAGAGGACAGGGACTCTCTTGACACTGAAGCTTTCTTT. It translates to CASSEIEDRDSLDTEAFF. The chain carries TRBV2 and TRBJ1-1; 8 nucleotides match TRBD1. The trim removed 2 bases at V and 3 bases at J, leaving 14 bases unmatched. Germline V CDR1 and CDR2: SNHLY, FYNNEI. The CDR3 spans 18 residues. Filled out from reference TRBV2 and TRBJ1-1, the complete variable domain reads EPEVTQTPSHQVTQMGQEVILRCVPISNHLYFYWYRQILGQKVEFLVSFYNNEISEKSEIFDDQFSVERPDGSNFTLKIRSTKLEDSAMYFCASSEIEDRDSLDTEAFFGQGTRLTVV.

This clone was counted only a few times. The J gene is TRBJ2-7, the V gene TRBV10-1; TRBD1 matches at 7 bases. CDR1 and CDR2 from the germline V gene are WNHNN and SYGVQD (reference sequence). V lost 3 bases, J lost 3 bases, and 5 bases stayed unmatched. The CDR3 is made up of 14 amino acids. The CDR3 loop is CASSDRTGDYEQYF. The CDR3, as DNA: TGCGCCAGCAGTGACCGGACAGGAGACTACGAGCAGTACTTC.

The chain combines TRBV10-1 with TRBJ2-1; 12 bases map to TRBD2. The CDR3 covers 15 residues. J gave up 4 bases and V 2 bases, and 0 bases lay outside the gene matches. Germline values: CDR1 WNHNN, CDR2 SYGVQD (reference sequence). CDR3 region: CASSEGTSGYNEQFF. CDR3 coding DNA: TGCGCCAGCAGTGAGGGGACTAGCGGGTACAATGAGCAGTTCTTC.

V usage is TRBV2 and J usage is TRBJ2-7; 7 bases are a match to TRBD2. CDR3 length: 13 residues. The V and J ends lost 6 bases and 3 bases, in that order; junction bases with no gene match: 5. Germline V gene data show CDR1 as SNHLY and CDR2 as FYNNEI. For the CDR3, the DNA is TGTGCCAGCAGAGGTAGCGGGCACTACGAGCAGTACTTC. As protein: CASRGSGHYEQYF. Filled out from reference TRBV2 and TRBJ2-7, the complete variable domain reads EPEVTQTPSHQVTQMGQEVILRCVPISNHLYFYWYRQILGQKVEFLVSFYNNEISEKSEIFDDQFSVERPDGSNFTLKIRSTKLEDSAMYFCASRGSGHYEQYFGPGTRLTVT.

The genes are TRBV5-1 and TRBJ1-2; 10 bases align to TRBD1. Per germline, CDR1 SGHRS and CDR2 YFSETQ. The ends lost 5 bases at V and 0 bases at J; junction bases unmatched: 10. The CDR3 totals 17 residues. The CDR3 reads CASSLLGTGDPNYGYTF. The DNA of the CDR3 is TGCGCCAGCAGTCTGCTTGGGACAGGGGACCCTAACTATGGCTACACCTTC. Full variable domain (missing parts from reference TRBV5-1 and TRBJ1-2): KAGVTQTPRYLIKTRGQQVTLSCSPISGHRSVSWYQQTPGQGLQFLFEYFSETQRNKGNFPGRFSGRQFSNSRSEMNVSTLELGDSALYLCASSLLGTGDPNYGYTFGSGTRLTVV.

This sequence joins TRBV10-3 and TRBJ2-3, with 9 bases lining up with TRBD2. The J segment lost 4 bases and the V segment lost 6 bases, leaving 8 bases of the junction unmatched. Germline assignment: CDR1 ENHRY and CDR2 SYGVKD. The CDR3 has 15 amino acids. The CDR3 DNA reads TGTGCCATCAGCCTCGGGACTAGCCTACCAGATACGCAGTATTTT. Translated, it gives CAISLGTSLPDTQYF.

The CDR3 nucleotides are TGTGCCAGCATACTTATAGCCGGGGAGCTGTTTTTT. Its protein is CASILIAGELFF. The chain joins TRBV2 to TRBJ2-2; no clear D. Germline V gene sequence: CDR1 SNHLY, CDR2 FYNNEI. Trimming stripped 7 bases from V and 6 bases from J, with 9 bases between. This CDR3 is 12 amino acids long.

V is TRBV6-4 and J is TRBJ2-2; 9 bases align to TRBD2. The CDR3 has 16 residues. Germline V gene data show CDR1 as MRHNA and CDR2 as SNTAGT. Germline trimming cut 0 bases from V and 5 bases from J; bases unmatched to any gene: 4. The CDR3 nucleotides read TGTGCCAGCAGTGACTCGAGGCTAGCGGGAACCGGGGAGCTGTTTTTT. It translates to CASSDSRLAGTGELFF.

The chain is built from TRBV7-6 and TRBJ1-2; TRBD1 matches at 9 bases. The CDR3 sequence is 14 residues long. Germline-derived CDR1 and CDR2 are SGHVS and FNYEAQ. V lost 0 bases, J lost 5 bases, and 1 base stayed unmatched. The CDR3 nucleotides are TGTGCCAGCAGCTTAGCGGACAGGGGATATGGCTACACCTTC. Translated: CASSLADRGYGYTF.

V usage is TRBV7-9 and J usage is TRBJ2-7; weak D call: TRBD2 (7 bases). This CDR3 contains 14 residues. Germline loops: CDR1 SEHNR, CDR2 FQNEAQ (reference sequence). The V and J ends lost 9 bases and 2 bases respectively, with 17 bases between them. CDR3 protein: CASFRGEGPYEQYF. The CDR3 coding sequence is TGTGCCAGTTTTAGGGGGGAGGGTCCCTACGAGCAGTACTTC. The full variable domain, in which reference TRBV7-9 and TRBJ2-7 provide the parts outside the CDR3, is DTGVSQNPRHKITKRGQNVTFRCDPISEHNRLYWYRQTLGQGPEFLTYFQNEAQLEKSRLLSDRFSAERPKGSFSTLEIQRTEQGDSAMYLCASFRGEGPYEQYFGPGTRLTVT.

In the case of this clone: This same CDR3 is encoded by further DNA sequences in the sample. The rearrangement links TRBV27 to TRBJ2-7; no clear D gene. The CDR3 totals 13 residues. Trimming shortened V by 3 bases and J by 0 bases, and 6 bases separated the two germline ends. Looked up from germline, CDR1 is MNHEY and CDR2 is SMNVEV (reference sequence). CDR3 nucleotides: TGTGCCAGCAGTTTTCTCAGCTCCTACGAGCAGTACTTC. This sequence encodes CASSFLSSYEQYF.

The CDR3 region has the DNA TGTGCCAGCAGCTCAGGGGTGGACACTGAAGCTTTCTTT. This translates into CASSSGVDTEAFF. The genes are TRBV5-6 and TRBJ1-1; tentatively, D is TRBD1 (6 bases). CDR1 and CDR2 (germline): SGHDT, YYEEEE. Trimming cost V 3 bases and J 3 bases, with 9 bases left between them. The CDR3 extends over 13 amino acids.

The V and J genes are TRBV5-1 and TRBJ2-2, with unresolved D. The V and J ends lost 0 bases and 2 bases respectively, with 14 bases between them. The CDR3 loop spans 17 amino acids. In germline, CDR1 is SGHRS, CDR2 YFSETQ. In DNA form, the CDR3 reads TGCGCCAGCAGCTTGGGGGCCCCTACTCTCAACACCGGGGAGCTGTTTTTT. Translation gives CASSLGAPTLNTGELFF.

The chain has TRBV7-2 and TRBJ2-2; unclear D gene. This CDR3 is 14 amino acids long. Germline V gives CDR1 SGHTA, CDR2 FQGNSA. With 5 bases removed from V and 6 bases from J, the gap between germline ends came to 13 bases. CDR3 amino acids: CASSPRLVPGELFF. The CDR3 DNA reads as TGTGCCAGCAGCCCTAGACTGGTGCCCGGGGAGCTGTTTTTT. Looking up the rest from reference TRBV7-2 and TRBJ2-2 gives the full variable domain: GAGVSQSPSNKVTEKGKDVELRCDPISGHTALYWYRQSLGQGLEFLIYFQGNSAPDKSGLPSDRFSAERTGGSVSTLTIQRTQQEDSAVYLCASSPRLVPGELFFGEGSRLTVL.

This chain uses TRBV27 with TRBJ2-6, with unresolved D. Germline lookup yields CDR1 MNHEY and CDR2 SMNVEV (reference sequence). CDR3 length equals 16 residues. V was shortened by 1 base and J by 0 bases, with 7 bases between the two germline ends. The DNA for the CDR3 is TGTGCCAGCAGTTTATTCCCCACCTCTGGGGCCAACGTCCTGACTTTC. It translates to CASSLFPTSGANVLTF.

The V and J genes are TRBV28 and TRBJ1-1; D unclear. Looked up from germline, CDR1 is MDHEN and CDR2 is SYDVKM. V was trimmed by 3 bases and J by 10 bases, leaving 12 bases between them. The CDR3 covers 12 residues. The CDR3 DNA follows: TGTGCCAGCAGTTTCCGGCCTTGGGGAGCTTTCTTT. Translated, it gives CASSFRPWGAFF.

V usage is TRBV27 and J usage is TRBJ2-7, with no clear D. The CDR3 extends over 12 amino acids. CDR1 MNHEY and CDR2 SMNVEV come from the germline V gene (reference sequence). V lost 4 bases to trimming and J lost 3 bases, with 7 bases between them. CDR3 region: CASSSLDYEQYF. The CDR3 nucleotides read TGTGCCAGCAGTTCCTTAGACTACGAGCAGTACTTC.